Ten or more counts support the clone carrying this T cell receptor (beta chain). CDR3 size: 12 residues. CDR1 and CDR2 from the germline V gene are DFQATT and SNEGSKA (reference sequence). V was trimmed by 7 bases and J by 6 bases, leaving 14 bases between them. This sample is drawn from a study of T cells in Graves' hyperthyroidism and ophthalmopathy. RNA transcripts provided the source from which TCR beta CDR3 regions were amplified. TCR CDR3 regions were first amplified by RT-PCR with HTBI primers. TCRdb re-derived calls from the multiplex PCR reads in MiXCR, one entry per CDR3 protein. The repertoire has about 420,000 distinct CDR3 sequences, about a sixth of them found once; the top ten carry over 7.5%.

V usage is TRBV20-1 and J usage is TRBJ2-3; D may be TRBD1 (6 bases). The sequenced sample was blood. The clonotype originates from a woman aged 18-30 years with Graves' hyperthyroidism. The CDR3 spells CSGEQGRDTQYF. In DNA form, the CDR3 reads TGCAGTGGGGAACAGGGAAGGGATACGCAGTATTTT.